The clone carrying this T cell receptor (beta chain) was observed many times. Prior to thyroid surgery, none of the patients had received any treatment. MiXCR re-clonotyped the PCR reads for TCRdb. The sample shows just over 40,000 clones, over 10% of them seen only once. This entry is derived from a study of metastatic and nonmetastatic thyroid tumors. This CDR3 comprises 13 residues. Germline V gene lookup returns CDR1 LNHDA and CDR2 SQIVND (reference sequence). J lost 9 bases, V lost 6 bases, and 4 bases had no gene match. The gene calls are TRBV19 and TRBJ2-1; 11 nucleotides agree with TRBD1. The TCR originated in a female donor with papillary thyroid cancer or a benign thyroid nodule (not recorded which). Some clones in this sample may be carry-over from other donors' samples. The sample taken for sequencing was blood. This chain's CDR3 is CASSGQGASEQFF. The CDR3 DNA follows: TGTGCCAGTAGCGGACAGGGGGCGAGTGAGCAGTTCTTC.